This T cell receptor (beta chain) was recorded in a study of T cell responses to AZD1222 COVID-19 vaccine. Measured with immunoSEQ multiplex PCR; TCRdb has only the in-frame clones, and not every one. Here the sample spans 55,000 to 90,000 clones, around 83% being singletons. The CDR3 is 17 residues long. V lost 4 bases and J lost 4; bases outside the gene matches: 10. Germline V gene sequence: CDR1 SGDLS, CDR2 YYNGEE. The source is an adult in good health. Sequences were derived from peripheral blood, sampled on day 0 of AZD1222 vaccination. This chain uses TRBV9 with TRBJ2-2; 10 nucleotides align to TRBD2. The CDR3 DNA is TGTGCCAGCAGCCTCACTCTAGCGGGGGTGGGCACCGGGGAGCTGTTTTTT. Amino acids: CASSLTLAGVGTGELFF.